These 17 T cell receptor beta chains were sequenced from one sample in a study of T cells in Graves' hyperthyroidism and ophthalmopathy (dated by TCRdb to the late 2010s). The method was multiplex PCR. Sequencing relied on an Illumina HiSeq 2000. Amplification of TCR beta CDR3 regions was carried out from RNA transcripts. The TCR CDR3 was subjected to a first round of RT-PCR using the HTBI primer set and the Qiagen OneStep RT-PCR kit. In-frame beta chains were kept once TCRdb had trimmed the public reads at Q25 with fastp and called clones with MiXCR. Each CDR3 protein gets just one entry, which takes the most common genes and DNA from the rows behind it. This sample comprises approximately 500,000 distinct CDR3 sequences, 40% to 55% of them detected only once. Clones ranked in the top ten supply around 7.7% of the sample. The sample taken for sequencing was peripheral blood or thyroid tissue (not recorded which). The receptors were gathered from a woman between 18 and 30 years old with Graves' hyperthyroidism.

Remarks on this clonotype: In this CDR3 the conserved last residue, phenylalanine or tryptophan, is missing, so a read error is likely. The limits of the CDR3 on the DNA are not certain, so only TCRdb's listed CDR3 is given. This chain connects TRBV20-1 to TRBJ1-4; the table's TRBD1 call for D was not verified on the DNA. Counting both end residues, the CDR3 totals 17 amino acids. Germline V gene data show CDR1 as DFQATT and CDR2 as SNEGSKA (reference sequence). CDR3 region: CSAFRQGGDQETQYFGP.

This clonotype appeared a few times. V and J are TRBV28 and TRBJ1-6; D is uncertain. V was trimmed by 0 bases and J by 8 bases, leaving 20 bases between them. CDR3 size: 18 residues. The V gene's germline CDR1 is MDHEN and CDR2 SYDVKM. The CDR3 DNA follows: TGTGCCAGCAGTTTATGCCTGGAGGAACCCCTTAGGGATTCACCCCTCCACTTT. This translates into CASSLCLEEPLRDSPLHF. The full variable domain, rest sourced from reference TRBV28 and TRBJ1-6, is DVKVTQSSRYLVKRTGEKVFLECVQDMDHENMFWYRQDPGLGLRLIYFSYDVKMKEKGDIPEGYSVSREKKERFSLILESASTNQTSMYLCASSLCLEEPLRDSPLHFGNGTRLTVT.

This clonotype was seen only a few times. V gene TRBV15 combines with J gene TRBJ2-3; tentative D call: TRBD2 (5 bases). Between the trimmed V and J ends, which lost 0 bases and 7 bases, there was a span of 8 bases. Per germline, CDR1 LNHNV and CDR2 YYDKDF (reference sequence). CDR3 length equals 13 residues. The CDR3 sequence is CATSRDLGNTQYF. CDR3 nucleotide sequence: TGTGCCACCAGCAGAGATCTCGGGAATACGCAGTATTTT.

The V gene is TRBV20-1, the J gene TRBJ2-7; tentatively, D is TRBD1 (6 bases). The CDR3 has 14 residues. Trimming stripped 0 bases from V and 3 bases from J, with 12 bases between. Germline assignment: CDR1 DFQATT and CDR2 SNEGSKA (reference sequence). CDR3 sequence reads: CSAREDSWLYEQYF. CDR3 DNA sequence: TGCAGTGCTAGAGAGGACAGTTGGCTCTACGAGCAGTACTTC.

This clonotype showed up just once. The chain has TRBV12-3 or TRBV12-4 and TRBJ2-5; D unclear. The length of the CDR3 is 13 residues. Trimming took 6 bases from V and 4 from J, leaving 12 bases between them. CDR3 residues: CASRPGLGETQYF. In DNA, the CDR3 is TGTGCCAGCAGGCCCGGGTTGGGAGAGACCCAGTACTTC.

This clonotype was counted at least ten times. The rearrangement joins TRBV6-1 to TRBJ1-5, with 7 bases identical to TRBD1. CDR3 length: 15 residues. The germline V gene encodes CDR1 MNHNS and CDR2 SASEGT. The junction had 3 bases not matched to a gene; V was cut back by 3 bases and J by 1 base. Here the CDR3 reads CASSELQGSNQPQHF. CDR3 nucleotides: TGTGCCAGCAGTGAGTTACAGGGGAGCAATCAGCCCCAGCATTTT.

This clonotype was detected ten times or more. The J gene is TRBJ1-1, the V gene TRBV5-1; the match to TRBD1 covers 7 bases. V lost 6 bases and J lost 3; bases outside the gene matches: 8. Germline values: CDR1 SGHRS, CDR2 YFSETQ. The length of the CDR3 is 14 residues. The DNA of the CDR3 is TGCGCCAGCACACTCGGGACAGTTGACACTGAAGCTTTCTTT. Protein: CASTLGTVDTEAFF.

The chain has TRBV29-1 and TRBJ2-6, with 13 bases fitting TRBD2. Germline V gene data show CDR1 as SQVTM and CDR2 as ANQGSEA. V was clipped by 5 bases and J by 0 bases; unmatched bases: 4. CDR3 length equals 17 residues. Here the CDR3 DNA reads TGCAGCGTTTCGGGACTAGCGGGACACTCTGGGGCCAACGTCCTGACTTTC. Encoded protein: CSVSGLAGHSGANVLTF.

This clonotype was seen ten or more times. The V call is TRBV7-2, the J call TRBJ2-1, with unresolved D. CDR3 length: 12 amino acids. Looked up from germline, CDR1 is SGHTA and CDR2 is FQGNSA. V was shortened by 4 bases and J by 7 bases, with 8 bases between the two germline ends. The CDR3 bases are TGTGCCAGCAGCTCCTATGATAATGAGCAGTTCTTC. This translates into CASSSYDNEQFF.

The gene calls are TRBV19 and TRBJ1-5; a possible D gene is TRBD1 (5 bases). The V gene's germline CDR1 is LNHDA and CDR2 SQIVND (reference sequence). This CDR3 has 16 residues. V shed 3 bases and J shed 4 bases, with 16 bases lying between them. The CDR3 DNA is TGTGCCAGTAGTATTCTGCCCAGGGCTCCGAATCAGCCCCAGCATTTT. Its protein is CASSILPRAPNQPQHF.

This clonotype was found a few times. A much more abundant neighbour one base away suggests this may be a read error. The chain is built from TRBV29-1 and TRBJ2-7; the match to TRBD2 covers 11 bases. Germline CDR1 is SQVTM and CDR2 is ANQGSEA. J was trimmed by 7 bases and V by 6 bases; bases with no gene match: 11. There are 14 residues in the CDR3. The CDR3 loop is CSVLAGGAENEQYF. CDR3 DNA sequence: TGCAGCGTCCTAGCGGGAGGAGCAGAAAATGAGCAGTACTTC.

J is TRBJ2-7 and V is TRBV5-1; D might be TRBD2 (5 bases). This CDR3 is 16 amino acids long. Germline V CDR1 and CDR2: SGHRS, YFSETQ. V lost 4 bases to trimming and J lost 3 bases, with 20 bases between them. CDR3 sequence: CASSPPSRYGLYEQYF. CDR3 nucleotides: TGCGCCAGCAGCCCTCCTTCGAGGTACGGACTCTACGAGCAGTACTTC.

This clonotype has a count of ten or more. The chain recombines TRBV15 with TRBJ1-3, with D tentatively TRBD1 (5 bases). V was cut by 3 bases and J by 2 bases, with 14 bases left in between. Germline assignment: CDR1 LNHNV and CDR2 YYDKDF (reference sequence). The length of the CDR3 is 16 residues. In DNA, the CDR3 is TGTGCCACCAGCAGGATCTCTCAGGGTCCTGGAAACACCATATATTTT. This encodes CATSRISQGPGNTIYF.

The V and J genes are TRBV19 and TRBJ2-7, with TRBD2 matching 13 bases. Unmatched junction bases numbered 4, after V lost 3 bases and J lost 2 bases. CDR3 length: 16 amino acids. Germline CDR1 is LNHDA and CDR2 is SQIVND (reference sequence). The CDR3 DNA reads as TGTGCCAGTAGTATCAGGACTAGCGGGAGCACCTACGAGCAGTACTTC. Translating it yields CASSIRTSGSTYEQYF.

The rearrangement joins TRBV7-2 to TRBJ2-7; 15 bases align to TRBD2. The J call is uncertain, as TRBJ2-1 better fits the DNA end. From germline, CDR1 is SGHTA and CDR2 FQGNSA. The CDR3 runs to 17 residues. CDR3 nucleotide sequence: TGTGCCAGCATCGGACTAGCGGGAGGGCCTCAGGGAAGTGAGCAGTTCTTC. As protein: CASIGLAGGPQGSEQFF.

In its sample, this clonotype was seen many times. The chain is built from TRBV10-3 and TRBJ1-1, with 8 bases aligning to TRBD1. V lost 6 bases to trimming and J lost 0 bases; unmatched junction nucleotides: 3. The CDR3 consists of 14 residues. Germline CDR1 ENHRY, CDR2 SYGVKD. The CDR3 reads CAIRGQGLNTEAFF. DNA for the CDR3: TGTGCCATCAGAGGACAGGGCCTGAACACTGAAGCTTTCTTT.

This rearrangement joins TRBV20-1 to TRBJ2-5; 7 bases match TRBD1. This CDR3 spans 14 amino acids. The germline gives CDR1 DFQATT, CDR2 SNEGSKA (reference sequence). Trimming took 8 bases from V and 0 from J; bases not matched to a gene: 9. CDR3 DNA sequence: TGCAGTCAATGGGACAGAGCGTACCAAGAGACCCAGTACTTC. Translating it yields CSQWDRAYQETQYF.